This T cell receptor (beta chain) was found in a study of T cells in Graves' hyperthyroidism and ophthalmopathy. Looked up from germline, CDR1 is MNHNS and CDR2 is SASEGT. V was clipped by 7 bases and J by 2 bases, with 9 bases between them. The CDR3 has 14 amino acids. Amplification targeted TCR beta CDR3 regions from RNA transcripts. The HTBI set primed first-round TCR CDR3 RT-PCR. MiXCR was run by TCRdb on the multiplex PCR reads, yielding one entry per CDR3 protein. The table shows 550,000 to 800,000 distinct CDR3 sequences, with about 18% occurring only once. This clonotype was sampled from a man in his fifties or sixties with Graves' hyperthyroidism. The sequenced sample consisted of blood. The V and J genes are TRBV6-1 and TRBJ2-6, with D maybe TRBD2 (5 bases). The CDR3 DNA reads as TGTGCCAGCACACTAGAAGCTGGGGCCAACGTCCTGACTTTC. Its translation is CASTLEAGANVLTF.